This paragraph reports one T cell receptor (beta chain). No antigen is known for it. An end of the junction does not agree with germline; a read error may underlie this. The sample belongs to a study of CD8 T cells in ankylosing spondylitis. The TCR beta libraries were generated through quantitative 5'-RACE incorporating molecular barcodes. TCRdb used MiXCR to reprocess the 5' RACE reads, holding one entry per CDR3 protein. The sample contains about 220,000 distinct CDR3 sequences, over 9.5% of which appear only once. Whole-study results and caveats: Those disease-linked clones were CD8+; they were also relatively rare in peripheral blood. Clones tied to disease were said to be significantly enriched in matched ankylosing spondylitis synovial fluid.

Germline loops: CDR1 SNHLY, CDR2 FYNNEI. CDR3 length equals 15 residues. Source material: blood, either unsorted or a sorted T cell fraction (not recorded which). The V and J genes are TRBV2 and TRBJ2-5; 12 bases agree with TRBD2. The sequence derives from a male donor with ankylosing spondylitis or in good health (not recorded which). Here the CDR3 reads CASRDPSGGEESQYF. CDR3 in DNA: TGTGCCAGCAGAGACCCTAGCGGGGGGGAAGAGTCCCAGTACTTC.